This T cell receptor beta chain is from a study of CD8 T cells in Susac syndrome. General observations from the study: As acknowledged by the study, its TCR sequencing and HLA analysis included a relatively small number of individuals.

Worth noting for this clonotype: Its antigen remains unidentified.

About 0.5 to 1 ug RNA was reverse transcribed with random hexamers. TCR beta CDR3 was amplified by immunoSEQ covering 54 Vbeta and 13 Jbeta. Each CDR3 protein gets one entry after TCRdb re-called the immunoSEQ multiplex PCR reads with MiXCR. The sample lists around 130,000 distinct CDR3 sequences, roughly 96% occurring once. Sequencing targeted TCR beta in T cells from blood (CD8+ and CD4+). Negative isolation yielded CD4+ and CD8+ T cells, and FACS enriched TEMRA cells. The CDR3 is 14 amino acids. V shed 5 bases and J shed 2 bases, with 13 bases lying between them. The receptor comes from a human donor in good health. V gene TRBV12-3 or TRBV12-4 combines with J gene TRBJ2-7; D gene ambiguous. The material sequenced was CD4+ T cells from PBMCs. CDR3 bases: TGTGCCAGCAGTGACTTACCAGTCCCCTACGAGCAGTACTTC. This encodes CASSDLPVPYEQYF.